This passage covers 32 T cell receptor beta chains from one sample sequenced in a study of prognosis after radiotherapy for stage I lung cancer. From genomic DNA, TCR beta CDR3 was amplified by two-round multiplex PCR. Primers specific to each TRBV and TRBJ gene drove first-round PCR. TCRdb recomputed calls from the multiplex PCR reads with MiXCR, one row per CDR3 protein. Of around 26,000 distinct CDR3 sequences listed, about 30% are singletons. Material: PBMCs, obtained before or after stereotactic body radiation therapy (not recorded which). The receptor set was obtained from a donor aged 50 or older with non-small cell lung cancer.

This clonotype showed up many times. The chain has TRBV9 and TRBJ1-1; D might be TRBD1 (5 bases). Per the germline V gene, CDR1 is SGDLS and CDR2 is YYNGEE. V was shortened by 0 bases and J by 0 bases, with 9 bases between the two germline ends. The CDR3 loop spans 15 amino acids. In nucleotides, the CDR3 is TGTGCCAGCAGCGTAGATTGGGGGATGAACACTGAAGCTTTCTTT. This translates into CASSVDWGMNTEAFF.

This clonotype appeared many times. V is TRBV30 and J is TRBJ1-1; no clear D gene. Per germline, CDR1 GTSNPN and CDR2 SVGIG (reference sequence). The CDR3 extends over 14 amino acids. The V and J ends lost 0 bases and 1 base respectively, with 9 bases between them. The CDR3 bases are TGTGCCTGGAGTGTACGACGGGGGAACACTGAAGCTTTCTTT. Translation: CAWSVRRGNTEAFF.

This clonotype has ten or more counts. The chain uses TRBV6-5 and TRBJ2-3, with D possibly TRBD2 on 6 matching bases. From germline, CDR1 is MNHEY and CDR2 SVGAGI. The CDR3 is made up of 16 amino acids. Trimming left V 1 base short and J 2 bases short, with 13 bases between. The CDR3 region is CASSYWGGVSTDTQYF. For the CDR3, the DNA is TGTGCCAGCAGTTACTGGGGCGGGGTTTCCACAGATACGCAGTATTTT.

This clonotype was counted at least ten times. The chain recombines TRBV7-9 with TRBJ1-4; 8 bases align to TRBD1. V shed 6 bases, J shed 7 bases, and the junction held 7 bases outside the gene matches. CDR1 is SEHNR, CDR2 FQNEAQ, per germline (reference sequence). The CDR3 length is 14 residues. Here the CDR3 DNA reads TGTGCCAGCAGACCTCCGGACAGGGCTGAAAAACTGTTTTTT. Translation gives CASRPPDRAEKLFF.

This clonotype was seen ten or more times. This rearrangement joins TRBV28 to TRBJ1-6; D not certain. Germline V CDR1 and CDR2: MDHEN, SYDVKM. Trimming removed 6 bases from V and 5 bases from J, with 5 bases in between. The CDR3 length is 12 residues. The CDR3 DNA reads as TGTGCCAGCAGGGCGGATAATTCACCCCTCCACTTT. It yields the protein CASRADNSPLHF.

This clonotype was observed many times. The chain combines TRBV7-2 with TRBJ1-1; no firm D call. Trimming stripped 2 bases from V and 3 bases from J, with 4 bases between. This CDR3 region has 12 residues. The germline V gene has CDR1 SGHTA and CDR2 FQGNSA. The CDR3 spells CASSLIDTEAFF. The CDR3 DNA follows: TGTGCCAGCAGCTTAATAGACACTGAAGCTTTCTTT.

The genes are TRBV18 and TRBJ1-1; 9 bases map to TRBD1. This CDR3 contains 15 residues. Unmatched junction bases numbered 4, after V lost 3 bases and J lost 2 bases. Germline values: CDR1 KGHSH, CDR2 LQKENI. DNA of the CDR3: TGTGCCAGCTCACCCATGACAGGGGGAAACACTGAAGCTTTCTTT. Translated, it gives CASSPMTGGNTEAFF.

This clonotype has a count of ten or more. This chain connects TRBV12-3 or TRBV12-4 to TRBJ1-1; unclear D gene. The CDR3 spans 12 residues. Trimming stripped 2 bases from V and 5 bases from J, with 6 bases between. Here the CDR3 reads CASSLSSTEAFF. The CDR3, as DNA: TGTGCCAGCAGTTTAAGCTCTACTGAAGCTTTCTTT.

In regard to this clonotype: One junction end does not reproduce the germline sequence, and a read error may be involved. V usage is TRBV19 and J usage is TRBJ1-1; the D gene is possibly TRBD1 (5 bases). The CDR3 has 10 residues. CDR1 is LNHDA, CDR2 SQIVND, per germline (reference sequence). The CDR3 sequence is CSSRGVEAFF. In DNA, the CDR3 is TGTTCCAGTAGGGGAGTAGAAGCTTTCTTT.

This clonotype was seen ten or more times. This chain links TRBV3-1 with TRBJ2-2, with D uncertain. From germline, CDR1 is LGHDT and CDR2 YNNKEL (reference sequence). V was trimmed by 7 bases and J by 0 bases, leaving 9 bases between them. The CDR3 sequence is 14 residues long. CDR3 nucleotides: TGTGCCAGCATAGGTCCAGCGAACACCGGGGAGCTGTTTTTT. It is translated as CASIGPANTGELFF.

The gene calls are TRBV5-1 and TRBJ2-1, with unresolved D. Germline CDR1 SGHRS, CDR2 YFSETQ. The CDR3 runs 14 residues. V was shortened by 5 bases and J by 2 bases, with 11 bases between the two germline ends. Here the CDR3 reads CASRSVFTYNEQFF. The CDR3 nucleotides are TGCGCCAGCAGGAGTGTGTTCACCTACAATGAGCAGTTCTTC. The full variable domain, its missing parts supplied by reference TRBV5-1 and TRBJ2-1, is KAGVTQTPRYLIKTRGQQVTLSCSPISGHRSVSWYQQTPGQGLQFLFEYFSETQRNKGNFPGRFSGRQFSNSRSEMNVSTLELGDSALYLCASRSVFTYNEQFFGPGTRLTVL.

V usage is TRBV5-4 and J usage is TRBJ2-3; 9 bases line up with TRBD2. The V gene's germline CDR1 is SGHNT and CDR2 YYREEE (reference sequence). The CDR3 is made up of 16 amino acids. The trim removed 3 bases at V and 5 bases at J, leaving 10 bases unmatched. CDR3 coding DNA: TGTGCCAGCAGCTCCGGCGGGGGGGCCTCACAAGATACGCAGTATTTT. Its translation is CASSSGGGASQDTQYF.

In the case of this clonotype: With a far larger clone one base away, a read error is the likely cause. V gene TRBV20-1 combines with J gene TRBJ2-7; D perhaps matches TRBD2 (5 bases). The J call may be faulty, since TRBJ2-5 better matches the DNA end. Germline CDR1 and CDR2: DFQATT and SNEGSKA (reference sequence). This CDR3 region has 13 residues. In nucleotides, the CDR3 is TGCAGTGCTACGGCTAGCAACCAAGAGACCCAGTACTTC. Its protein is CSATASNQETQYF.

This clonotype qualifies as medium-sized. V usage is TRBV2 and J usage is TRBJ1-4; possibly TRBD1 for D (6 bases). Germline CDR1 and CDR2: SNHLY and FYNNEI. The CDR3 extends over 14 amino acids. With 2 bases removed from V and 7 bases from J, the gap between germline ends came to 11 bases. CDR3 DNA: TGTGCCAGCAGTGAATCAGGGGATACTGAAAAACTGTTTTTT. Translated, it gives CASSESGDTEKLFF.

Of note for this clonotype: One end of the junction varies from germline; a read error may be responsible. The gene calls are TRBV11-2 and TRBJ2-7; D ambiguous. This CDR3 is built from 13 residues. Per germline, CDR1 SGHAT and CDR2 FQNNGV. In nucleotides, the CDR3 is TGTGCCAGCATCTTACTATTTCCTTACGAGCAGTACTTC. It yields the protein CASILLFPYEQYF.

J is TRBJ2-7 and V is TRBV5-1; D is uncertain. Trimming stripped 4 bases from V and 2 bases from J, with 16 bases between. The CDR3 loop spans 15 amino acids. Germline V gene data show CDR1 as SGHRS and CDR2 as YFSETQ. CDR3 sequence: CASSPGIGFTYEQYF. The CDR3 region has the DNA TGCGCCAGCAGCCCAGGTATAGGCTTTACCTACGAGCAGTACTTC.

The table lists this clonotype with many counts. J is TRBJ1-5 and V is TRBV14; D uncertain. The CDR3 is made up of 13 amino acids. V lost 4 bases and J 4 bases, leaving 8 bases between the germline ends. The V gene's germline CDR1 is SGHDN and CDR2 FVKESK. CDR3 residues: CASSLGINQPQHF. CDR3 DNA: TGTGCCAGCAGCCTCGGAATTAATCAGCCCCAGCATTTT. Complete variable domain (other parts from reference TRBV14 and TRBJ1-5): EAGVTQFPSHSVIEKGQTVTLRCDPISGHDNLYWYRRVMGKEIKFLLHFVKESKQDESGMPNNRFLAERTGGTYSTLKVQPAELEDSGVYFCASSLGINQPQHFGDGTRLSIL.

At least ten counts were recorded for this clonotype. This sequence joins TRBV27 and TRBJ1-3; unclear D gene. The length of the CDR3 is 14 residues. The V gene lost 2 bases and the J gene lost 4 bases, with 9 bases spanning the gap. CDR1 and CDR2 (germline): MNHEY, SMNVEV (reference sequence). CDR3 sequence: CASSLNVEGNTIYF. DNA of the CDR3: TGTGCCAGCAGTTTAAATGTAGAAGGAAACACCATATATTTT.

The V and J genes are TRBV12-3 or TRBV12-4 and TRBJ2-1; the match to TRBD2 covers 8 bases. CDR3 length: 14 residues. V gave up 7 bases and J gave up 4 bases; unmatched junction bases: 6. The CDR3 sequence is CASTRGGTYNEQFF. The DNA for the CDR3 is TGTGCCAGCACCCGGGGGGGAACATACAATGAGCAGTTCTTC.

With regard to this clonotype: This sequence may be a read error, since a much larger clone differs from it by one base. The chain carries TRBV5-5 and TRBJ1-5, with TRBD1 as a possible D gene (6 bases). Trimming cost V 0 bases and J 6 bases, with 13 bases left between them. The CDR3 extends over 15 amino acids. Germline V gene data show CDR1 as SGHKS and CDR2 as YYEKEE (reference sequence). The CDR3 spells CASSLASTGSQPQHF. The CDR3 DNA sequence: TGTGCCAGCAGCTTGGCTTCGACAGGATCTCAGCCCCAGCATTTT.

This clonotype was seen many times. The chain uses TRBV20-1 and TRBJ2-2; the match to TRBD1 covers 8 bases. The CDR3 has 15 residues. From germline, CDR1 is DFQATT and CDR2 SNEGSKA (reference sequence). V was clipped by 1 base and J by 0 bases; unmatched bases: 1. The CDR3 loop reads CSARGRGPNTGELFF. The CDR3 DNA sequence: TGCAGTGCTAGAGGCAGGGGGCCGAACACCGGGGAGCTGTTTTTT.

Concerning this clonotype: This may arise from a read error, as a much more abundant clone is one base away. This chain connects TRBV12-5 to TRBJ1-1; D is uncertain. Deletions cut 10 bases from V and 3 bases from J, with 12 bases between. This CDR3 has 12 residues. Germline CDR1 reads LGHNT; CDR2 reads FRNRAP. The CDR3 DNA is TGTGCTACTGAAGTGGAGTACACTGAAGCTTTCTTT. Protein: CATEVEYTEAFF.

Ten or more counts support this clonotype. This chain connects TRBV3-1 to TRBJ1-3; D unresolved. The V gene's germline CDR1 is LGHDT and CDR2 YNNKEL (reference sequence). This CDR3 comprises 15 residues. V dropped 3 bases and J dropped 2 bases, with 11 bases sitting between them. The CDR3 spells CASSQSWSTGNTIYF. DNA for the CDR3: TGTGCCAGCAGCCAGTCCTGGAGTACTGGAAACACCATATATTTT.

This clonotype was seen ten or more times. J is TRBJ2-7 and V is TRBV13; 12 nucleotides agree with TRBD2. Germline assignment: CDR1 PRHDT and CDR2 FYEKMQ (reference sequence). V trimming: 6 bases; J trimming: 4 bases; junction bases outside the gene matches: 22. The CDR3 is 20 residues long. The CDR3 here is CASSPPRTSGRPRGEYEQYF. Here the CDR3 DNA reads TGTGCCAGCAGTCCCCCCCGAACTAGCGGGAGGCCACGGGGAGAGTACGAGCAGTACTTC.

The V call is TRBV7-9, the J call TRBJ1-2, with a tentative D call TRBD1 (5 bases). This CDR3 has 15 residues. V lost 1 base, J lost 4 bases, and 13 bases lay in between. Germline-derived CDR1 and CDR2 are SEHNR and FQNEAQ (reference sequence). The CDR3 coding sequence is TGTGCCAGCAGCTTAGTTGGGGGATCGGGCTATGGCTACACCTTC. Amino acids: CASSLVGGSGYGYTF.

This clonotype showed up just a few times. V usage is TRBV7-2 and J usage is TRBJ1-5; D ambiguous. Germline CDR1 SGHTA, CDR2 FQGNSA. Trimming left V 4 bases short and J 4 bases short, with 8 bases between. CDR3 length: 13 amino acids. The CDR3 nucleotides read TGTGCCAGCAGCTCGGAACAGAATCAGCCCCAGCATTTT. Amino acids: CASSSEQNQPQHF. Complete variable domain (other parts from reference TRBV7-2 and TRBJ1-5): GAGVSQSPSNKVTEKGKDVELRCDPISGHTALYWYRQSLGQGLEFLIYFQGNSAPDKSGLPSDRFSAERTGGSVSTLTIQRTQQEDSAVYLCASSSEQNQPQHFGDGTRLSIL.

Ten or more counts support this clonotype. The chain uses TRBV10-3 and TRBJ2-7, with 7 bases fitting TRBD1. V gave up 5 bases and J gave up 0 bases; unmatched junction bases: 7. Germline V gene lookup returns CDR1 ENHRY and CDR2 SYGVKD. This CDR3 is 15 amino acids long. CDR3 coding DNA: TGTGCCATCAGTTCACAGGGGATGAGCTCCTACGAGCAGTACTTC. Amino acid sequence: CAISSQGMSSYEQYF.

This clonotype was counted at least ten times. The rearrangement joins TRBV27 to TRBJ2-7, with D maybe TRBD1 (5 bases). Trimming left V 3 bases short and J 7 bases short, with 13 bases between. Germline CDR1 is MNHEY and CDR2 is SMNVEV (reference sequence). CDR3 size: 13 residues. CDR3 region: CASSLQGKGEQYF. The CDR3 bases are TGTGCCAGCAGTTTGCAGGGAAAAGGTGAGCAGTACTTC.

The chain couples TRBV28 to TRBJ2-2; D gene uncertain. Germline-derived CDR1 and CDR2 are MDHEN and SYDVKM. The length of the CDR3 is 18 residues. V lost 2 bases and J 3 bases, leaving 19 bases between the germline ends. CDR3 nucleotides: TGTGCCAGCAGTTTACGTCTCTCATCGTTGGGCGACACCGGGGAGCTGTTTTTT. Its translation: CASSLRLSSLGDTGELFF.

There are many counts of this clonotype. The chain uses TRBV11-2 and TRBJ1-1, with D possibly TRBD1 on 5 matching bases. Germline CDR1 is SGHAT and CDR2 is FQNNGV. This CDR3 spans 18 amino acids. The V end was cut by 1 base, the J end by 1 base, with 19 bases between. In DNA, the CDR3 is TGTGCCAGCAGCTTAGCGGTGGCAGGGTGGACAAGGAACACTGAAGCTTTCTTT. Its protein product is CASSLAVAGWTRNTEAFF.

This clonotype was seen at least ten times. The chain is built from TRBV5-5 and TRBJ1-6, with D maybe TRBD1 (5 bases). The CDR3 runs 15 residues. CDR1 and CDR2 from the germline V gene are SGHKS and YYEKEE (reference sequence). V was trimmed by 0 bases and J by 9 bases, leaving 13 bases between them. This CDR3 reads CASSLERREGSPLHF. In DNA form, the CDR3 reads TGTGCCAGCAGCTTGGAGCGCAGGGAGGGTTCACCCCTCCACTTT.

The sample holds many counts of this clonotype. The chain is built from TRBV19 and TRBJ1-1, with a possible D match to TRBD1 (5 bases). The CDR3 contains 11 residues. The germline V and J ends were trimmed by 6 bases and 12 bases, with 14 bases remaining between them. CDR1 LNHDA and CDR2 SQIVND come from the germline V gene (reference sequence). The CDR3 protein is CASSRGGRTFF. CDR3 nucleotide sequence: TGTGCCAGTAGCCGGGGGGGTAGGACTTTCTTT.